Reported below is one TCR beta chain. V was clipped by 1 base and J by 2 bases, with 8 bases between them. The germline V gene has CDR1 GTSNPN and CDR2 SVGIG (reference sequence). The CDR3 runs to 13 residues. The source of the sample is a study of blood T cell repertoires in COVID-19. About the research overall: Specimens from acute and convalescent COVID-19 originated in the United States, Italy and Spain.

Sequencing used immunoSEQ multiplex PCR; TCRdb keeps in-frame clones, though not all of them. The sample lists about 150,000 clones, 84% occurring once. The chain is built from TRBV30 and TRBJ2-5; tentatively, D is TRBD2 (6 bases). Sequences were obtained from peripheral blood. This TCR derives from a woman in her forties or fifties in a cohort sampled during active or convalescent COVID-19. CDR3 residues: CAWSGSGQETQYF. In nucleotides, the CDR3 is TGTGCCTGGAGTGGTAGCGGTCAAGAGACCCAGTACTTC.